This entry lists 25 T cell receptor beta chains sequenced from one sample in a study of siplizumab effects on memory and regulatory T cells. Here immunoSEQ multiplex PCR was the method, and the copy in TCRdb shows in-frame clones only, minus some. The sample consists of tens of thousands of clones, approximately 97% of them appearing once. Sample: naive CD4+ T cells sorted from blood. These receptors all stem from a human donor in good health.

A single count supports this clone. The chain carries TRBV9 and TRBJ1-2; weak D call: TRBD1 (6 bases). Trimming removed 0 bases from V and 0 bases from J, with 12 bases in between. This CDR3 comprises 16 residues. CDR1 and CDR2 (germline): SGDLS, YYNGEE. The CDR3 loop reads CASSVGMGGANYGYTF. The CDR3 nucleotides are TGTGCCAGCAGCGTAGGGATGGGGGGCGCTAACTATGGCTACACCTTC.

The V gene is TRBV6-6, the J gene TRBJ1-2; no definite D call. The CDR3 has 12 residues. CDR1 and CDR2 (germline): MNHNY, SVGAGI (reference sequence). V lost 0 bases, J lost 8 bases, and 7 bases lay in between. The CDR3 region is CASSYSVGGYTF. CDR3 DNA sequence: TGTGCCAGCAGTTACTCGGTCGGGGGCTACACCTTC.

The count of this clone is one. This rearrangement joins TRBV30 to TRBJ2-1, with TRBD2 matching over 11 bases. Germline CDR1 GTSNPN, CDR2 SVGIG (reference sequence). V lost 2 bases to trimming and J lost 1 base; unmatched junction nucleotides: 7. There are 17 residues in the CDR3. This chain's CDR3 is CAWSSRTSGFSYNEQFF. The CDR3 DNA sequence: TGTGCCTGGAGTTCGCGGACTAGCGGGTTTTCCTACAATGAGCAGTTCTTC.

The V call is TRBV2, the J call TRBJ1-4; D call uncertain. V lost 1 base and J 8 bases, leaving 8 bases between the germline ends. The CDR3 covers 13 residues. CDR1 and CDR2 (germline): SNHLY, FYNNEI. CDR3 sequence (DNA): TGTGCCAGCAGTGAAGTCAGAGGGGAAAAACTGTTTTTT. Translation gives CASSEVRGEKLFF.

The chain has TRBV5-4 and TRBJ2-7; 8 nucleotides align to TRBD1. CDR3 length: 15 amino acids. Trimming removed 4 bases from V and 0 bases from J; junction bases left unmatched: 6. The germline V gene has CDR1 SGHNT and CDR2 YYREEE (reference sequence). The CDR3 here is CASSTTGVSSYEQYF. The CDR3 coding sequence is TGTGCCAGCAGCACGACAGGGGTGAGCTCCTACGAGCAGTACTTC.

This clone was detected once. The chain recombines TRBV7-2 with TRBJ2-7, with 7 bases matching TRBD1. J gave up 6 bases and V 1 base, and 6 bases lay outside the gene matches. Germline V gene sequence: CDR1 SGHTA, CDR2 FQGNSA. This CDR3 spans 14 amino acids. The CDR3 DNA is TGTGCCAGCAGCTTAGGACAGGGAAGTCGCGAGCAGTACTTC. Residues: CASSLGQGSREQYF.

In nucleotides, the CDR3 is TGTGCCAGCAGTAGCCCCCCCGGGGAAACCCAGTACTTC. This gives the protein CASSSPPGETQYF. The chain employs TRBV2 and TRBJ2-5, with TRBD2 as a possible D gene (5 bases). The germline CDR1 and CDR2 sequences are SNHLY and FYNNEI. The CDR3 sequence is 13 residues long. V shed 5 bases and J shed 8 bases, with 15 bases lying between them.

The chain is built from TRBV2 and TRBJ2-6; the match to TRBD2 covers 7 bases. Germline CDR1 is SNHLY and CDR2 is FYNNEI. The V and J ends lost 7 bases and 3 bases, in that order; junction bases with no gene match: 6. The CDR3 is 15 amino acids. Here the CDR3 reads CASTGEGSGANVLTF. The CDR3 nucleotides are TGTGCCAGCACCGGGGAGGGGAGTGGGGCCAACGTCCTGACTTTC.

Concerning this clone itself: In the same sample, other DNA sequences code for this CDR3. The CDR3 nucleotides are TGTGCCAGCTCACCACAGGGAAATCAGCCCCAGCATTTT. Amino acids: CASSPQGNQPQHF. This chain joins TRBV18 and TRBJ1-5; no clear D gene. V was clipped by 1 base and J by 4 bases, with 5 bases between them. The CDR3 is 13 amino acids. The germline gives CDR1 KGHSH, CDR2 LQKENI.

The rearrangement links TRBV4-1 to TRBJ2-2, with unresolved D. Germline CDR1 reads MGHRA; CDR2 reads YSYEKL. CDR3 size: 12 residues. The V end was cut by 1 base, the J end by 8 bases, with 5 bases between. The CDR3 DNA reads TGCGCCAGCAGCCAAGTACGAGGGGAGCTGTTTTTT. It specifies CASSQVRGELFF.

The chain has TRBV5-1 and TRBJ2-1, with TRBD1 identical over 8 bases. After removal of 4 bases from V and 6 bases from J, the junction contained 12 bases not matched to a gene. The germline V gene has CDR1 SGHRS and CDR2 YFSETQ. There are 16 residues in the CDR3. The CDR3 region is CASSPRTGQGGNEQFF. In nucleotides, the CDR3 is TGCGCCAGCAGCCCGAGGACTGGACAGGGAGGCAATGAGCAGTTCTTC.

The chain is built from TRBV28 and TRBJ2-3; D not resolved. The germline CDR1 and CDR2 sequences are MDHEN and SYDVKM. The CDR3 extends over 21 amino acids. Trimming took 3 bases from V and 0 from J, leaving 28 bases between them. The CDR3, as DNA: TGTGCCAGCAGTTTGCTTGGCCTACTCTATTCCCCGTTTCCTAGCACAGATACGCAGTATTTT. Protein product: CASSLLGLLYSPFPSTDTQYF. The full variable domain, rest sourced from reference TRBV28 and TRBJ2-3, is DVKVTQSSRYLVKRTGEKVFLECVQDMDHENMFWYRQDPGLGLRLIYFSYDVKMKEKGDIPEGYSVSREKKERFSLILESASTNQTSMYLCASSLLGLLYSPFPSTDTQYFGPGTRLTVL.

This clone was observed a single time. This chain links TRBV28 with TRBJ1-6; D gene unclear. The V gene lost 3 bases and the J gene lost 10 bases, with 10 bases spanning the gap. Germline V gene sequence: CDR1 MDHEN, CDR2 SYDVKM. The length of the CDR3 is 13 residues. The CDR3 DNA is TGTGCCAGCAGTTTTTTCCAGGCATCACCCCTCCACTTT. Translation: CASSFFQASPLHF.

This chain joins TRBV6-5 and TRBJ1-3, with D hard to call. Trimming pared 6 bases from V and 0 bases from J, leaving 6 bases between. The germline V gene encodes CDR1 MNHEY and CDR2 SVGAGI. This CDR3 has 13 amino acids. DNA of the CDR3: TGTGCCAGCAGGGGATCCTCTGGAAACACCATATATTTT. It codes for CASRGSSGNTIYF.

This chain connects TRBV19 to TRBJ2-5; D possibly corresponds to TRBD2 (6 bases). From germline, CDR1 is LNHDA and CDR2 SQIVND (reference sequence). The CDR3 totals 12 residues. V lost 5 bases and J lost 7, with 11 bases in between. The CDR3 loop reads CASSANGGTQYF. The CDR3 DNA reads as TGTGCCAGTAGTGCCAACGGGGGGACCCAGTACTTC. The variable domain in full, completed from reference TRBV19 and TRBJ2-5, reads DGGITQSPKYLFRKEGQNVTLSCEQNLNHDAMYWYRQDPGQGLRLIYYSQIVNDFQKGDIAEGYSVSREKKESFPLTVTSAQKNPTAFYLCASSANGGTQYFGPGTRLLVL.

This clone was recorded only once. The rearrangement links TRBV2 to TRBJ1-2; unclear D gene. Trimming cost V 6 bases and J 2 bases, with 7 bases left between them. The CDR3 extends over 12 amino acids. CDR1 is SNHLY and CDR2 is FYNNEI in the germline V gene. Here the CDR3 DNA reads TGTGCCAGCAGCACGGCCAACTATGGCTACACCTTC. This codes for CASSTANYGYTF. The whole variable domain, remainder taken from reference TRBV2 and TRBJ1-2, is EPEVTQTPSHQVTQMGQEVILRCVPISNHLYFYWYRQILGQKVEFLVSFYNNEISEKSEIFDDQFSVERPDGSNFTLKIRSTKLEDSAMYFCASSTANYGYTFGSGTRLTVV.

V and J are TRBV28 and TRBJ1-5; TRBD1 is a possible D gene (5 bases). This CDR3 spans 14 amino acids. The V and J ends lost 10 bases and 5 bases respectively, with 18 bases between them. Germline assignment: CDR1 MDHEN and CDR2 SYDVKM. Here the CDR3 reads CAIRRGSSDQPQHF. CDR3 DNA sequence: TGTGCCATACGGCGGGGGAGTTCAGATCAGCCCCAGCATTTT.

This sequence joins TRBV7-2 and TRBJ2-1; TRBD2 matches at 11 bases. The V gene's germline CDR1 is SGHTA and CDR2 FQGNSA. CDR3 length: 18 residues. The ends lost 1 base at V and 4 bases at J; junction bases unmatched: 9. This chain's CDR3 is CASSLDSSGGPSYNEQFF. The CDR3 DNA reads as TGTGCCAGCAGCTTAGATTCTAGCGGGGGGCCGTCATACAATGAGCAGTTCTTC.

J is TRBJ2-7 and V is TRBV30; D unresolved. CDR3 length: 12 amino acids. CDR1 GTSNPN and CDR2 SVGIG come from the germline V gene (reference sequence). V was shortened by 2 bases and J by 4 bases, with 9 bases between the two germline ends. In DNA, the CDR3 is TGTGCCTGGAGTCTATCCGGTTACGAGCAGTACTTC. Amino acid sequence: CAWSLSGYEQYF.

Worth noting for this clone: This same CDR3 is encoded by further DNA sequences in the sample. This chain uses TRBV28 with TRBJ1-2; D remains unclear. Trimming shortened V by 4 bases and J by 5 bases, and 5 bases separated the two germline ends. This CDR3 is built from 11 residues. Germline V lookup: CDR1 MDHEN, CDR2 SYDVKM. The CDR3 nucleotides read TGTGCCAGCAGTTCCGTTTATGGCTACACCTTC. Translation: CASSSVYGYTF.

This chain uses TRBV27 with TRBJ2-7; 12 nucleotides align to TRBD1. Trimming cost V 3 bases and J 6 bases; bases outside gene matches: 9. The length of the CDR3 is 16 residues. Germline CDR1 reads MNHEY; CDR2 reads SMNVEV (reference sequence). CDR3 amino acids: CASSFPPGQGAVEQYF. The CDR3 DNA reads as TGTGCCAGCAGTTTCCCCCCGGGACAGGGGGCTGTCGAGCAGTACTTC.

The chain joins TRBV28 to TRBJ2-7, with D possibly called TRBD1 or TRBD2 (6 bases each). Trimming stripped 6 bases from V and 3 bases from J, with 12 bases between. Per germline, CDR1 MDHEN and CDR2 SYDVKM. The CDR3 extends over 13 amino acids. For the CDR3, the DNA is TGTGCCAGCAGGGGAGGAGGGGGCTACGAGCAGTACTTC. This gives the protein CASRGGGGYEQYF.

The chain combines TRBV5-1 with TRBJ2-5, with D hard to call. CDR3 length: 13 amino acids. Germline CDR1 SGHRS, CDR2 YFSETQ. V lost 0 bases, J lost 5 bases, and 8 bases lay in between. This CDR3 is CASSLADFETQYF. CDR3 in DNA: TGCGCCAGCAGCTTGGCCGATTTTGAGACCCAGTACTTC.

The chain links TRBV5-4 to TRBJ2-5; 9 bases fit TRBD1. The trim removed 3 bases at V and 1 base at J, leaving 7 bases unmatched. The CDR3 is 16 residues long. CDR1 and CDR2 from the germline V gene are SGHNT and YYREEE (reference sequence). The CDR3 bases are TGTGCCAGCAGCTCCTGGGACAGGGATTCCCAAGAGACCCAGTACTTC. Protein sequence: CASSSWDRDSQETQYF. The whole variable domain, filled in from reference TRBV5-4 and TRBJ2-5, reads ETGVTQSPTHLIKTRGQQVTLRCSSQSGHNTVSWYQQALGQGPQFIFQYYREEENGRGNFPPRFSGLQFPNYSSELNVNALELDDSALYLCASSSWDRDSQETQYFGPGTRLLVL.

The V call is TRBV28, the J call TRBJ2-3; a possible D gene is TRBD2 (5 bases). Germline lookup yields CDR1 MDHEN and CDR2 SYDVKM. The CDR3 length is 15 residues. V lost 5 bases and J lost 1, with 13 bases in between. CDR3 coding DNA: TGTGCCAGCAGTACGAGGACTCGTCGCACAGATACGCAGTATTTT. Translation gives CASSTRTRRTDTQYF.